The 4 T cell receptor beta chains in this list originate from one sample, sequenced in a study of human T cells and chemical hapten exposure. The time point was: healthy volunteer bleed at 2 weeks. From whole blood left unfractionated, total RNA was extracted. In TCRdb, the RACE reads were re-called with MiXCR into one record per CDR3 protein. The table records over 85,000 distinct CDR3 sequences, around 9% of them present only once. Sequenced sample: whole blood. The receptors here all came from a female donor in good health. Some clones in this sample may be carry-over from other donors' samples.

V usage is TRBV19 and J usage is TRBJ1-2; tentative D call: TRBD1 (6 bases). Deletions cut 2 bases from V and 4 bases from J, with 11 bases between. The germline CDR1 and CDR2 sequences are LNHDA and SQIVND (reference sequence). CDR3 length: 14 residues. The CDR3 region is CASSIQGPFYGYTF. The DNA for the CDR3 is TGTGCCAGTAGTATACAGGGGCCTTTCTATGGCTACACCTTC.

In its sample, this clonotype was seen a few times. The V and J genes are TRBV6-4 and TRBJ2-3; D call uncertain. Germline values: CDR1 MRHNA, CDR2 SNTAGT. V was pared by 0 bases and J by 0 bases, with 4 bases between. This CDR3 has 14 amino acids. CDR3 coding DNA: TGTGCCAGCAGTGACTCGCAAAGCACAGATACGCAGTATTTT. It translates to CASSDSQSTDTQYF.

At least ten counts were recorded for this clonotype. The CDR3 DNA sequence: TGTGCCAGCAGCTTACTACTAGCGGGGGGTGGTGAGCAGTACTTC. This gives the protein CASSLLLAGGGEQYF. The chain carries TRBV7-2 and TRBJ2-7, with 12 bases matching TRBD2. The CDR3 is made up of 15 amino acids. With V trimmed by 2 bases and J by 7 bases, 6 bases remained unmatched. Germline assignment: CDR1 SGHTA and CDR2 FQGNSA.

This clonotype has at least ten counts. V and J are TRBV27 and TRBJ1-5; 8 bases agree with TRBD1. Looked up from germline, CDR1 is MNHEY and CDR2 is SMNVEV (reference sequence). The CDR3 runs to 14 residues. Trimming cost V 5 bases and J 2 bases; bases outside gene matches: 2. The chain's CDR3 is CASSTTGGNQPQHF. The CDR3 coding sequence is TGTGCCAGCAGTACGACAGGGGGCAATCAGCCCCAGCATTTT.